The clone carrying this T cell receptor beta chain has only one observation. Participants had their cohort set by participant-reported clinical history. The recovered donors of Cohort 3 showed two negative PCRs, clearance, or symptom resolution. Using immunoSEQ multiplex PCR, the repertoire was profiled, and TCRdb retains in-frame clones only, with some absent. This sample has 310,000 or so clones, with about 91% found just once. This entry belongs to a study of blood T cell repertoires in COVID-19. At the level of the study: Both acute and convalescent COVID-19 samples were obtained from the United States, Italy and Spain.

The CDR3 is 14 residues long. The V gene end was trimmed by 1 base and the J gene end by 8 bases; junction bases not matched to a gene: 3. Germline CDR1 reads LGHNA; CDR2 reads YNFKEQ. This chain uses TRBV4-2 with TRBJ2-1; 9 bases line up with TRBD2. Material: PBMCs or T cells enriched from blood (not recorded which). This clonotype originated in a woman aged 18-29 years who had recovered from COVID-19. CDR3 DNA sequence: TGTGCCAGCAGCCAAGGGCGGGAGGGGGATGAGCAGTTCTTC. Residues: CASSQGREGDEQFF.